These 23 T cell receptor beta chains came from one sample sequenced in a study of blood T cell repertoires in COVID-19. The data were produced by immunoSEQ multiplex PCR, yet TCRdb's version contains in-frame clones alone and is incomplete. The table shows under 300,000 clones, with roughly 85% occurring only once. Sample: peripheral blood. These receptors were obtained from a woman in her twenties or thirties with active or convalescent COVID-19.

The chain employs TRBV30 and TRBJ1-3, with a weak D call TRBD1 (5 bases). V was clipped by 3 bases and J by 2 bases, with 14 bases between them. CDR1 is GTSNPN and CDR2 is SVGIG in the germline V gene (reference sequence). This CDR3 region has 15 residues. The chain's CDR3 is CAWRPTGATGNTIYF. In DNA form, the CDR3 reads TGTGCCTGGAGACCCACAGGCGCGACTGGAAACACCATATATTTT.

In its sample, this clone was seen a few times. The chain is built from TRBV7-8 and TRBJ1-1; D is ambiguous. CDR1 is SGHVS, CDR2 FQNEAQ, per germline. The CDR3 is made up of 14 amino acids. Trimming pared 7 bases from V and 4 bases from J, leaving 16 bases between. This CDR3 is CASTRLEGGTEAFF. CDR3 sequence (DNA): TGTGCCAGCACCCGCCTGGAGGGAGGCACTGAAGCTTTCTTT.

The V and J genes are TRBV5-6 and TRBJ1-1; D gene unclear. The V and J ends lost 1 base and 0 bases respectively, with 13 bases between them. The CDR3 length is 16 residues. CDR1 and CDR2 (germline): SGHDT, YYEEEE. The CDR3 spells CASSLRRVTMNTEAFF. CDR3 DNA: TGTGCCAGCAGCTTGAGACGGGTTACAATGAACACTGAAGCTTTCTTT. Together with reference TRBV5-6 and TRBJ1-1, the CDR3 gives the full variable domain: DAGVTQSPTHLIKTRGQQVTLRCSPKSGHDTVSWYQQALGQGPQFIFQYYEEEERQRGNFPDRFSGHQFPNYSSELNVNALLLGDSALYLCASSLRRVTMNTEAFFGQGTRLTVV.

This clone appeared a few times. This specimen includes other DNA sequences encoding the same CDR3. For the CDR3, the DNA is TGTGCCAGCAGCCACCGGGACACCGAGCAGTACTTC. Its translation is CASSHRDTEQYF. This chain joins TRBV3-1 (or the pseudogene TRBV3-2) and TRBJ2-7; a possible D gene is TRBD1 (6 bases). The germline gives CDR1 LGHDT, CDR2 YNNKEL (reference sequence). Trimming left V 3 bases short and J 6 bases short, with 9 bases between. The CDR3 has 12 residues.

The CDR3 spells CASSEPGGNTEAFF. The DNA of the CDR3 is TGTGCCAGCAGTGAACCTGGCGGAAACACTGAAGCTTTCTTT. This chain joins TRBV25-1 and TRBJ1-1; D remains ambiguous. V was cut by 2 bases and J by 2 bases, with 9 bases left in between. The CDR3 is 14 residues long. The germline V gene has CDR1 MGHDK and CDR2 SYGVNS.

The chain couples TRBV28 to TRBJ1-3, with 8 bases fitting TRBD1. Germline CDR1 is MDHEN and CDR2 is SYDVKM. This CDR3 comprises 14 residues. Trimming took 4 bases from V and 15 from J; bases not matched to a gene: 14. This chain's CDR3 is CASSSIGQGTATYF. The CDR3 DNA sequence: TGTGCCAGCAGTTCCATTGGACAGGGAACCGCGACATATTTT. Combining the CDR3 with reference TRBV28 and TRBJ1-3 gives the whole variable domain DVKVTQSSRYLVKRTGEKVFLECVQDMDHENMFWYRQDPGLGLRLIYFSYDVKMKEKGDIPEGYSVSREKKERFSLILESASTNQTSMYLCASSSIGQGTATYFGEGSWLTVV.

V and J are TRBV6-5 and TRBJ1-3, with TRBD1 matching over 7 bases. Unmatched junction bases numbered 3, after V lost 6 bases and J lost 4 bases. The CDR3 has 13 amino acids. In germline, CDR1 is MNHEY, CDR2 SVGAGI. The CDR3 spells CASRADRGNTIYF. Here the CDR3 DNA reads TGTGCCAGCAGAGCGGACAGGGGAAACACCATATATTTT.

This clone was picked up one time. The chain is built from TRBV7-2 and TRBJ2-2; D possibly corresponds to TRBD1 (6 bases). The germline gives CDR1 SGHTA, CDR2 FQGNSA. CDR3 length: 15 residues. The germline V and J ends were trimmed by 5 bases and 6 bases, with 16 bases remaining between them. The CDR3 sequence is CASSKARQGPGELFF. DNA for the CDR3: TGTGCCAGCAGCAAGGCTCGCCAGGGGCCCGGGGAGCTGTTTTTT.

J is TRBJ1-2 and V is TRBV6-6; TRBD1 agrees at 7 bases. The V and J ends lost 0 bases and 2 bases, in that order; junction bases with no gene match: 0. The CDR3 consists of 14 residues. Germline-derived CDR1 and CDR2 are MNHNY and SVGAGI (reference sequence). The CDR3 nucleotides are TGTGCCAGCAGTTACTCGACAGGGAACTATGGCTACACCTTC. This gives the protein CASSYSTGNYGYTF.

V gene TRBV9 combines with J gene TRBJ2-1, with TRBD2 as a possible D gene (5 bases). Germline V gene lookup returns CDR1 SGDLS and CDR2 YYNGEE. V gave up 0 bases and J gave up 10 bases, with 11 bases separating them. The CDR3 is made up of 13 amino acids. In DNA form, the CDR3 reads TGTGCCAGCAGCGTAGACCCCTCGGGGGAGCAGTTCTTC. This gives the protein CASSVDPSGEQFF.

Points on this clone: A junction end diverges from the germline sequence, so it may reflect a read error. The CDR3 DNA reads TGTGCTAGCAGCCCGGGACAGGGCGAGCAGTACTTC. Amino acid sequence: CASSPGQGEQYF. The rearrangement links TRBV7-7 to TRBJ2-7, with 9 positions matching TRBD1. CDR1 SSHAT and CDR2 FNYEAQ come from the germline V gene (reference sequence). The CDR3 contains 12 residues.

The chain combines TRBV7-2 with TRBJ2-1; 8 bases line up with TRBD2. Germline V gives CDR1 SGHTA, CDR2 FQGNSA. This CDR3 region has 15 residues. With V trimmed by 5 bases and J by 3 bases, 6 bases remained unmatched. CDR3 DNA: TGTGCCAGCAGCACGCAGAGCGGGGGCTACAATGAGCAGTTCTTC. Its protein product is CASSTQSGGYNEQFF.

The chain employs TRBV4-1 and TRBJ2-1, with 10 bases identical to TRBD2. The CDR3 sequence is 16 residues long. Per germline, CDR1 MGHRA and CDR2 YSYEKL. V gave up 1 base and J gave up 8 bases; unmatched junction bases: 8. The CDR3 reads CASSQVQRGGLDEQFF. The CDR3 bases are TGCGCCAGCAGCCAAGTTCAGCGGGGGGGCCTTGATGAGCAGTTCTTC.

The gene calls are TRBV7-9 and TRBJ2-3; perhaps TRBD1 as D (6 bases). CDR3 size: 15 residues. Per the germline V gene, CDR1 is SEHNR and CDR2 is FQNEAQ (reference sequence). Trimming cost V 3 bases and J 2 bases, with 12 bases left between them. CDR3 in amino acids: CASSLSQGPTDTQYF. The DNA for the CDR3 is TGTGCCAGCAGCTTGTCGCAGGGGCCCACAGATACGCAGTATTTT.

This chain's CDR3 is CASSGTNTGELFF. The CDR3 nucleotides are TGTGCCAGCAGTGGGACAAACACCGGGGAGCTGTTTTTT. The V gene is TRBV6-4, the J gene TRBJ2-2; a possible D gene is TRBD1 (5 bases). Germline V gene lookup returns CDR1 MRHNA and CDR2 SNTAGT. V dropped 4 bases and J dropped 2 bases, with 5 bases sitting between them. The CDR3 runs 13 residues.

The CDR3 nucleotides read TGTGCCAGCAGCGCCAGGATCAGCTATGGCTACACCTTC. This encodes CASSARISYGYTF. This rearrangement joins TRBV6-5 to TRBJ1-2; D gene unclear. Trimming pared 6 bases from V and 4 bases from J, leaving 12 bases between. The CDR3 loop spans 13 amino acids. CDR1 MNHEY and CDR2 SVGAGI come from the germline V gene.

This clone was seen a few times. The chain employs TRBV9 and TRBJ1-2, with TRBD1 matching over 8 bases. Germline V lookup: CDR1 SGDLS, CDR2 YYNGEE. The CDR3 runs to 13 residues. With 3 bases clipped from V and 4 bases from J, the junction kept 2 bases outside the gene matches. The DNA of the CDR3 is TGTGCCAGCAGCGGCACAGGGGGCTATGGCTACACCTTC. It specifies CASSGTGGYGYTF.

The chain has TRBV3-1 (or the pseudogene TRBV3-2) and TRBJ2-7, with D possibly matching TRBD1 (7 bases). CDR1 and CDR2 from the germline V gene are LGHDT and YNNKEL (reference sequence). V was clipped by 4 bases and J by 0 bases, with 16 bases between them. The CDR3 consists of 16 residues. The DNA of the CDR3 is TGTGCCAGCAGCCCGGACTCAGGGGGGAGCTCCTACGAGCAGTACTTC. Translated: CASSPDSGGSSYEQYF.

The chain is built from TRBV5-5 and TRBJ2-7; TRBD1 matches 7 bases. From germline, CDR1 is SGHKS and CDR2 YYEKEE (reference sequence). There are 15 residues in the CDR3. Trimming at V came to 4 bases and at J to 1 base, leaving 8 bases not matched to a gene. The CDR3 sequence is CASSPPGQWSYEQYF. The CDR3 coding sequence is TGTGCCAGCAGCCCCCCGGGACAGTGGTCCTACGAGCAGTACTTC. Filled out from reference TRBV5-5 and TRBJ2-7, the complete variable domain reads DAGVTQSPTHLIKTRGQQVTLRCSPISGHKSVSWYQQVLGQGPQFIFQYYEKEERGRGNFPDRFSARQFPNYSSELNVNALLLGDSALYLCASSPPGQWSYEQYFGPGTRLTVT.

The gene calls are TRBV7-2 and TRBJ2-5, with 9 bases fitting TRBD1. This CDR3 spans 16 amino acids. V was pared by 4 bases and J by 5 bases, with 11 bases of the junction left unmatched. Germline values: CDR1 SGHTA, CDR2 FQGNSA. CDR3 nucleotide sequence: TGTGCCAGCAGCTGGGCCGAAGACAGGGGGGAGGAGACCCAGTACTTC. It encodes CASSWAEDRGEETQYF.

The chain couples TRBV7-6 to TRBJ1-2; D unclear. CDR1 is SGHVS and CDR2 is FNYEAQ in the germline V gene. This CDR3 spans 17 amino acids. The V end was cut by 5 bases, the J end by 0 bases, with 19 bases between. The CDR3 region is CASSPQDSTNSNYGYTF. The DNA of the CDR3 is TGTGCCAGCAGCCCTCAGGATTCGACCAATTCTAACTATGGCTACACCTTC.

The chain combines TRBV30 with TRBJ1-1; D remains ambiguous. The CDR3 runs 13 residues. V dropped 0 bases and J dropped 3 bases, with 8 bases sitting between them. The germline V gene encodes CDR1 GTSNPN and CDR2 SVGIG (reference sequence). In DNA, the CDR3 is TGTGCCTGGAGTGTAATGGGAGACACTGAAGCTTTCTTT. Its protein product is CAWSVMGDTEAFF.

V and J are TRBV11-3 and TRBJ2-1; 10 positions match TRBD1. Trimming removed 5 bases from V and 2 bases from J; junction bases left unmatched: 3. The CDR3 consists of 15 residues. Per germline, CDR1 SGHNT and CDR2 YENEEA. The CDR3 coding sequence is TGTGCCAGCAGCGCGGGACAGGGGACCTACAATGAGCAGTTCTTC. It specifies CASSAGQGTYNEQFF.